A single sample gave rise to the 16 T cell receptor beta chains below, sequenced in a study of blood T cells in healthy people across ages. Together with a sample-barcoded 5' primer, a J-beta primer mix was included in a second PCR lasting about 6 to 11 cycles. TCRdb reprocessed the 5' RACE reads via MiXCR and lists one record per CDR3 protein. The data hold hundreds of thousands of distinct CDR3 sequences, with 58% observed a single time. Sequencing used blood. The origin of the receptors is a man aged 25-45 years in good health.

The chain couples TRBV5-1 to TRBJ2-5; D is ambiguous. V lost 6 bases to trimming and J lost 4 bases, with 13 bases between them. Germline-derived CDR1 and CDR2 are SGHRS and YFSETQ. The CDR3 sequence is 13 residues long. The CDR3 here is CASNLDGRETQYF. As DNA, the CDR3 is TGCGCCAGCAACCTGGACGGCCGAGAGACCCAGTACTTC.

The sample holds many counts of this clonotype. The chain recombines TRBV6-2 or TRBV6-3 with TRBJ2-1, with TRBD2 matching 9 bases. Germline loops: CDR1 MNHEY, CDR2 SVGEGT. The CDR3 sequence is 15 residues long. Trimming took 10 bases from V and 7 from J; bases not matched to a gene: 14. CDR3 residues: CATFGRTSARNEQFF. The DNA of the CDR3 is TGTGCCACCTTCGGCCGGACTAGCGCGAGAAATGAGCAGTTCTTC.

The chain combines TRBV3-1 with TRBJ2-5; 9 positions match TRBD1. The CDR3 loop spans 20 amino acids. Trimming cost V 3 bases and J 4 bases; bases outside gene matches: 21. CDR1 LGHDT and CDR2 YNNKEL come from the germline V gene (reference sequence). CDR3 region: CASSHVKPTGQGGARETQYF. The CDR3 nucleotides are TGTGCCAGCAGCCACGTAAAACCCACGGGACAGGGAGGGGCTAGAGAGACCCAGTACTTC.

The genes are TRBV7-2 and TRBJ2-4; tentative D call: TRBD2 (6 bases). Germline CDR1 and CDR2: SGHTA and FQGNSA. Trimming took off 1 base at V and 2 bases at J, with 12 bases between the two ends. This CDR3 is built from 16 residues. CDR3 nucleotide sequence: TGTGCCAGCAGCTTAGTGGGCGGGGTAACCAAAAACATTCAGTACTTC. Translated, it gives CASSLVGGVTKNIQYF.

This chain links TRBV29-1 with TRBJ2-5; D unclear. CDR1 and CDR2 (germline): SQVTM, ANQGSEA. The CDR3 is made up of 15 amino acids. Trimming removed 4 bases at V and 0 bases at J, with 15 bases between. CDR3 in DNA: TGCAGCGTTGTTTTCGAGAAGAAGGACCAAGAGACCCAGTACTTC. Amino acids: CSVVFEKKDQETQYF.

This clonotype was counted a few times. V and J are TRBV29-1 and TRBJ2-1; no clear D gene. Germline V lookup: CDR1 SQVTM, CDR2 ANQGSEA. V was shortened by 3 bases and J by 9 bases, with 12 bases between the two germline ends. The length of the CDR3 is 12 residues. CDR3 in DNA: TGCAGCGTTGAGGCCCGCCCCGGTGAGCAGTTCTTC. Protein: CSVEARPGEQFF.

This clonotype has a handful of counts. V is TRBV3-1 and J is TRBJ2-1; D call uncertain. Looked up from germline, CDR1 is LGHDT and CDR2 is YNNKEL (reference sequence). V shed 0 bases and J shed 8 bases, with 14 bases lying between them. The CDR3 contains 15 residues. The CDR3 nucleotides read TGTGCCAGCAGCCAAGATAATATAGTCGTACATGAGCAGTTCTTC. Its protein is CASSQDNIVVHEQFF.

The chain has TRBV9 and TRBJ2-7; 8 bases map to TRBD2. The germline V gene has CDR1 SGDLS and CDR2 YYNGEE. After removal of 0 bases from V and 0 bases from J, the junction contained 5 bases not matched to a gene. This CDR3 is built from 16 residues. Here the CDR3 DNA reads TGTGCCAGCAGCGTAGCGCCGGGGGGGAGCTCCTACGAGCAGTACTTC. Protein: CASSVAPGGSSYEQYF.

In its sample, this clonotype was seen a few times. The V gene is TRBV3-1, the J gene TRBJ2-1, with 9 bases matching TRBD2. With V trimmed by 1 base and J by 6 bases, 4 bases remained unmatched. The CDR3 is 15 residues long. Germline-derived CDR1 and CDR2 are LGHDT and YNNKEL (reference sequence). The CDR3 sequence is CASSQVAGDGNEQFF. The CDR3 DNA reads as TGTGCCAGCAGCCAAGTAGCGGGAGATGGCAATGAGCAGTTCTTC.

The rearrangement joins TRBV12-3 or TRBV12-4 to TRBJ2-7; D uncertain. The length of the CDR3 is 14 residues. Trimming took off 5 bases at V and 2 bases at J, with 13 bases between the two ends. CDR3 in amino acids: CASSGLSLPYEQYF. CDR3 in DNA: TGTGCCAGCAGTGGTCTGTCTCTTCCCTACGAGCAGTACTTC.

The genes are TRBV7-2 and TRBJ2-7; the D is unclear. Germline V gene data show CDR1 as SGHTA and CDR2 as FQGNSA. Between the trimmed V and J ends, which lost 2 bases and 6 bases, there was a span of 17 bases. This CDR3 has 15 residues. The CDR3 protein is CASSLSLQPSTEQYF. In DNA form, the CDR3 reads TGTGCCAGCAGCTTATCTCTACAGCCCTCTACCGAGCAGTACTTC.

The V call is TRBV28, the J call TRBJ1-2, with a possible D match to TRBD1 (6 bases). This CDR3 is built from 14 residues. The germline V and J ends were trimmed by 7 bases and 7 bases, with 19 bases remaining between them. Looked up from germline, CDR1 is MDHEN and CDR2 is SYDVKM. The CDR3 bases are TGTGCCAGCAAACCCCCAGGGGAATCGGCTGGCTACACCTTC. Residues: CASKPPGESAGYTF.

This chain links TRBV14 with TRBJ2-7; perhaps TRBD1 as D (6 bases). The J call is in doubt because the DNA end fits TRBJ2-5 better. CDR1 and CDR2 from the germline V gene are SGHDN and FVKESK. The CDR3 runs 16 residues. CDR3 amino acids: CASSLRGGVGQETQYF. The CDR3 DNA is TGTGCCAGCAGCCTACGAGGGGGAGTAGGACAAGAGACCCAGTACTTC.

J is TRBJ2-4 and V is TRBV15; D unclear. Near its end, the DNA agrees better with TRBJ2-7, so the J call may be wrong. Germline loops: CDR1 LNHNV, CDR2 YYDKDF (reference sequence). CDR3 size: 13 residues. CDR3 region: CATSRDINYEQYF. For the CDR3, the DNA is TGTGCCACCAGCAGAGATATAAACTACGAGCAGTACTTC.

This clonotype was observed once. V gene TRBV5-1 combines with J gene TRBJ2-7; D uncertain. CDR1 and CDR2 from the germline V gene are SGHRS and YFSETQ. The CDR3 runs to 13 residues. Trimming pared 5 bases from V and 1 base from J, leaving 10 bases between. The DNA of the CDR3 is TGCGCCAGCAGACGAGCGCTGTCCTACGAGCAGTACTTC. Protein product: CASRRALSYEQYF.

The V and J genes are TRBV25-1 and TRBJ1-2; the D is unclear. The CDR3 sequence is 15 residues long. Per the germline V gene, CDR1 is MGHDK and CDR2 is SYGVNS. The ends were cut back, 3 bases at V and 4 bases at J, with 15 bases in the middle. CDR3 sequence reads: CASSENQNEPYGYTF. CDR3 coding DNA: TGTGCCAGCAGTGAGAACCAGAACGAACCCTATGGCTACACCTTC.